This is a list of T cell receptor beta chains from one sample in a study of blood T cells in healthy people across ages. From the 5' RACE reads, TCRdb called clonotypes with MiXCR, one entry per CDR3 protein. The sample has 540,000 or so distinct CDR3 sequences; 27% are singletons. Material: blood. The receptors here all came from a woman in her 70s in good health. Both conserved end residues are part of each CDR3. D genes are given only for firm matches. The listing skips clone size in some rows; elsewhere it reads once, few, many or a size class.

-	TRBV5-1	TRBJ2-3	-	TGCGCCAGCAGCTTGGCTGTTGTGGGGGGGCCGTCAGATACGCAGTATTTT	CASSLAVVGGPSDTQYF
many	TRBV7-6	TRBJ2-2	-	TGTGCCAGCAGCTTAGGAGGGCAAGGGGAGCTGTTTTTT	CASSLGGQGELFF
few	TRBV7-9	TRBJ1-2	-	TGTGCCAGCAGCTTGGATGACAACTTGGGCTACACCTTC	CASSLDDNLGYTF
-	TRBV20-1	TRBJ2-7	-	TGCAATGCCGCCCGCAGGACTTACGAGCAGTACTTC	CNAARRTYEQYF
once	TRBV10-3	TRBJ2-5	TRBD2	TGTGCCATCAGGAGACTAGCGGGGGAAGAGACCCAGTACTTC	CAIRRLAGEETQYF
few	TRBV7-2	TRBJ1-2	TRBD1	TGTGCCAGCACCGGGACAGTTTATGGCTACACCTTC	CASTGTVYGYTF
-	TRBV20-1	TRBJ1-2	TRBD1	TGCAGTGCTAACAGGGGGCCACGGGGCTACACCTTC	CSANRGPRGYTF
-	TRBV6-1	TRBJ2-3	TRBD1	TGTGCCATTACGGGGACAGCAGATACGCAGTATTTT	CAITGTADTQYF
-	TRBV20-1	TRBJ2-5	-	TGCAGTGCTAGACCCAGACAACTCCTCCAAGAGACCCAGTACTTC	CSARPRQLLQETQYF
few	TRBV29-1	TRBJ2-1	TRBD2	TGCAGCGTTGGCGGGGGGCATGAGCAGTTCTTC	CSVGGGHEQFF
few	TRBV3-1	TRBJ2-1	TRBD1	TGTGCCAGCAGCCCCCGTCCAGGGGGCAATGAGCAGTTCTTC	CASSPRPGGNEQFF
-	TRBV6-4	TRBJ2-3	-	TGTGCCAGCAGCCGGGGAGCCAACACAGATATGCAGTATTTT	CASSRGANTDMQYF
few	TRBV12-3/TRBV12-4	TRBJ2-5	TRBD2	TGTGCCAGCAGTTCCTTCCCTAGCGGGGCCGAGGAGACCCAGTACTTC	CASSSFPSGAEETQYF
-	TRBV7-2	TRBJ2-1	-	TGTGCCAGCAGCTTAGCCCCGGCCCCTTGGGATGAGCAGTTCTTC	CASSLAPAPWDEQFF
-	TRBV20-1	TRBJ1-2	-	TGCAGTGCTAGATTTCCATCGGTCGACTATGGCTACACCTTC	CSARFPSVDYGYTF
-	TRBV12-5	TRBJ1-2	-	TGTGCTAGTGGCCCCGATGGGACTTTCTATGGCTACACCTTC	CASGPDGTFYGYTF
-	TRBV12-3/TRBV12-4	TRBJ1-4	-	TGTGCCAGCAGTTTAAGGGGGACGTATGAAAAACTGTTTTTT	CASSLRGTYEKLFF
-	TRBV4-1	TRBJ1-3	-	TGCGCCAGCAGCCAAGATGGAGGGGCTGGAAACACCATATATTTT	CASSQDGGAGNTIYF
-	TRBV12-3/TRBV12-4	TRBJ2-5	-	TGTGCCAGCAGGCACCGGGCCTCCCAAGAGACCCAGTACTTC	CASRHRASQETQYF
-	TRBV4-1	TRBJ2-7	TRBD2	TGCGCCAGCAGCCGCCCAACCGGGACTAGCGTACAAATCGAGCAGTACTTC	CASSRPTGTSVQIEQYF
-	TRBV9	TRBJ2-1	-	TGTGCCAGCAGCGTAGCAGGATACGGTGAGCAGTTCTTC	CASSVAGYGEQFF
few	TRBV4-1	TRBJ1-4	-	TGCGCCAGCAGCCCGAGGGTAGTTGGTAATGAAAAACTGTTTTTT	CASSPRVVGNEKLFF
-	TRBV25-1	TRBJ2-5	-	TGTGCCAGCCATTCCCGTGGGGAGCAGTACTTC	CASHSRGEQYF
few	TRBV6-1	TRBJ1-4	-	TGTGCCAGCAGTGAAGGGCAGGGTTGGGAAAAACTGTTTTTT	CASSEGQGWEKLFF
few	TRBV20-1	TRBJ1-1	-	TGCAGTGCTAGAGATGATGGGGGTAGCACTGGAGCTTTCTTT	CSARDDGGSTGAFF
-	TRBV20-1	TRBJ2-5	-	TGCAGTGCTAGAGATCGACCGCAAGAGACCCAGTACTTC	CSARDRPQETQYF
many	TRBV9	TRBJ1-1	-	TGTGCCAGCAGCGTAGACAGCGACACTGAAGCTTTCTTT	CASSVDSDTEAFF
-	TRBV20-1	TRBJ1-4	-	TGCAGTGCTCCGGGGGTGACTTTGCGGGATGAAAAACTGCTTTTT	CSAPGVTLRDEKLLF
-	TRBV7-2	TRBJ2-5	TRBD2	TGTGCCAGCAGCACACAAGGCTTAGCGGGGGGTGTAGAGACCCAGTACTTC	CASSTQGLAGGVETQYF
-	TRBV5-1	TRBJ1-4	TRBD1	TGCGCCAGCAGCTATGGACAGGGAGCAACTAATGAAAAACTGTTTTTT	CASSYGQGATNEKLFF
-	TRBV5-1	TRBJ1-2	-	TGCGCCAGCAGCTTGGGGGACACGCGGAGCTATGGCTACACCTTC	CASSLGDTRSYGYTF
-	TRBV7-2	TRBJ2-7	-	TGTGCCAGCAGGCCTACAAGCTCCTACGAGCAGTACTTC	CASRPTSSYEQYF
-	TRBV18	TRBJ1-6	-	TGTGCCAGCTCACCAGGACAGTTTGGCACCCTCCACTTT	CASSPGQFGTLHF
few	TRBV7-2	TRBJ2-1	TRBD2	TGTGCCAGCAGCTTAGCCGGACTAGCGGGGGATGAGCAGTTCTTC	CASSLAGLAGDEQFF
-	TRBV20-1	TRBJ2-1	-	TGCAGTGCTACATCTGCCTTCGTATTGTGCTCCTACAATGAGCAGTTCTTC	CSATSAFVLCSYNEQFF
few	TRBV15	TRBJ2-7	-	TGTGCCACCAGCAGAGTTGACCCCCGGCAGAGCTACGAGCAGTACTTC	CATSRVDPRQSYEQYF
few	TRBV5-1	TRBJ2-5	-	TGCGCCAGCAGCCTCCTCTCCGGGAGTAGGGAGACCCAGTACTTC	CASSLLSGSRETQYF
-	TRBV12-3/TRBV12-4	TRBJ1-1	TRBD1	TGTGCCAGCAGCCCTGGGACAGCGGGGGTAGCTTTCTTT	CASSPGTAGVAFF
few	TRBV7-2	TRBJ2-1	TRBD1	TGTGCCAGCAGCTTAGGGGGGACAGGGGGATACAATGAGCAGTTCTTC	CASSLGGTGGYNEQFF
-	TRBV6-2/TRBV6-3	TRBJ2-2	-	TGTGCCAGCAGTTACTCCTTCGTGAGGGGAGGAAGCGGGAACACCGGGGAGCTGTTTTTT	CASSYSFVRGGSGNTGELFF
once	TRBV20-1	TRBJ2-5	-	TGCAGTGCTAGAAGTACCCTCGCCTCCTACGATCAGTGCTTC	CSARSTLASYDQCF
many	TRBV6-1	TRBJ1-4	TRBD1	TGTGCCAGCAGAACAGGGGTAGCAGCAACTAATGAAAAACTGTTTTTT	CASRTGVAATNEKLFF
-	TRBV10-3	TRBJ2-7	-	TGTGCCATCAGAGACACGGCTAGCTATGTGTACGAGCAGTACTTC	CAIRDTASYVYEQYF
few	TRBV10-3	TRBJ2-2	TRBD2	TGTGCCATCAGTGAACCCGGACTAGCAGTTCCCGGGGAGCTGTTTTTT	CAISEPGLAVPGELFF
few	TRBV2	TRBJ2-7	TRBD1	TGTGCCAGCAAGACAGGGGACTCCTACGAGCAGTACTTC	CASKTGDSYEQYF
few	TRBV6-6	TRBJ1-1	-	TGTGCCAGCAGTCCCAGGGTTCGCACTGAAGCTTTCTTT	CASSPRVRTEAFF